The clone carrying this T cell receptor (beta chain) has a single count. The record originates from a study of blood T cell repertoires in COVID-19. TCRdb's copy holds only in-frame clones and misses some; the assay was immunoSEQ multiplex PCR. The table lists roughly 200,000 clones, about four fifths of them singletons. There are 18 residues in the CDR3. In germline, CDR1 is SGHRS, CDR2 YFSETQ. Deletions cut 5 bases from V and 4 bases from J, with 25 bases between. Sample: peripheral blood. This chain uses TRBV5-1 with TRBJ2-1, with D maybe TRBD1 (6 bases). The receptor was derived from a man aged 40-49 years with active or convalescent COVID-19. The CDR3, as DNA: TGCGCCAGCAGACCGGGACAACAATCGTATCCGTTATACAATGAGCAGTTCTTC. Its protein product is CASRPGQQSYPLYNEQFF.